Listed below are T cell receptor beta chains from one sample, sequenced in a study of blood T cell repertoires in COVID-19. Repertoires were generated with immunoSEQ multiplex PCR, while TCRdb's copy carries only in-frame clones and drops some. This sample has a few hundred thousand clones, with about 87% found just once. Specimen: peripheral blood. These receptors were obtained from a woman aged 45-60 years who had recovered from COVID-19. The CDR3 runs from the conserved cysteine through the conserved F or W. The order of the fields is D gene, V gene, clone size, J gene, CDR3 DNA, CDR3 protein. A D gene is named only where the DNA matches it firmly. Rows give clone size only sometimes, using once, few, many, or a class for an expanded clone.

TRBD1,TRBV19,NA,TRBJ1-5,TGTGCCAGTGGGGTAAGGACAGGAGACCAGCCCCAGCATTTT,CASGVRTGDQPQHF
NA,TRBV25-1,NA,TRBJ2-1,TGTGCCAGCAGTGTTTTGGCCAGCTCCTACAATGAGCAGTTCTTC,CASSVLASSYNEQFF
TRBD1,TRBV7-3,NA,TRBJ2-2,TGTGCCAGCAGACTAAGTGGGACAGGGGTTACCGGGGAGCTGTTTTTT,CASRLSGTGVTGELFF
NA,TRBV11-3,NA,TRBJ2-1,TGTGCCAGCAGCTTAGATGGGGGGGCCAATGAGCAGTTCTTC,CASSLDGGANEQFF
TRBD2,TRBV2,NA,TRBJ2-5,TGTGCCAGCAGTAGGCTAGCGGGGTCAGAGACCCAGTACTTC,CASSRLAGSETQYF
NA,TRBV4-2,once,TRBJ2-5,TGTGCCAGCAGCCAAGTTAGGACTGTTCAAGAGACCCAGTACTTC,CASSQVRTVQETQYF
NA,TRBV7-9,NA,TRBJ1-2,TGTGCCAGCAGCCTCACGATTGCTGGGTCAGGCTATGGCTACACCTTC,CASSLTIAGSGYGYTF
NA,TRBV3-1/TRBV3-2,few,TRBJ1-2,TGTGCCAGCAGCCCCCAGGGTGTTGGGAACTATGGCTACACCTTC,CASSPQGVGNYGYTF
NA,TRBV7-2,once,TRBJ1-4,TGTGCCAGCAGCCTCTGGACTGGGGAAAAACTGTTTTTT,CASSLWTGEKLFF
TRBD1,TRBV6-2/TRBV6-3,NA,TRBJ2-7,TGTGCCAGCAGTTCCCCCGGGACAGCCTCCTACGAGCAGTACTTC,CASSSPGTASYEQYF
NA,TRBV4-3,NA,TRBJ1-1,TGCGCCAGCAGCCAAGACAGATACACTGAAGCTTTCTTT,CASSQDRYTEAFF
TRBD2,TRBV6-4,NA,TRBJ2-1,TGTGCCAGCAGGGAGCGGGAGGGGTGGGACCGAGACAATGAGCAGTTCTTC,CASREREGWDRDNEQFF
TRBD1,TRBV19,NA,TRBJ1-5,TGTGCCAGTAAGTTAGGGACAGGGCGAGCGTTGGAGCCCCAGCATTTT,CASKLGTGRALEPQHF
NA,TRBV4-2,NA,TRBJ2-7,TGTGCCAGCAGCCCCGGGGGTTTGGCCTACGAGCAGTACTTC,CASSPGGLAYEQYF
TRBD2,TRBV19,once,TRBJ2-1,TGTGCCAGTAGTCCCACCGCGGGAGTACTTACGAATGAGCAGTTCTTC,CASSPTAGVLTNEQFF
TRBD1,TRBV2,NA,TRBJ2-7,TGTGCCAGCAGGAGGGACAGGGCGACCTACGAGCAGTACTTC,CASRRDRATYEQYF
TRBD2,TRBV3-1/TRBV3-2,NA,TRBJ2-5,TGTGCCAGCAGCCATCCGCTAGCGGAGAGCCAAGAGACCCAGTACTTC,CASSHPLAESQETQYF
TRBD1,TRBV3-1/TRBV3-2,NA,TRBJ2-2,TGTGCCAGCAGCCCCTCCGGACAGGTTCCTTCAAACACCGGGGAGCTGTTTTTT,CASSPSGQVPSNTGELFF
NA,TRBV6-5,NA,TRBJ1-5,TGTGCCAGCAGTCCATTCTCAGGGAGCAATCAGCCCCAGCATTTT,CASSPFSGSNQPQHF
TRBD1,TRBV5-6,NA,TRBJ1-1,TGTGCCAGCAGCTTGTACAGGGGGCGGAACACTGAAGCTTTCTTT,CASSLYRGRNTEAFF
NA,TRBV5-1,NA,TRBJ2-5,TGCGCCAGCAGCTTGCGGGGTTACCAAGAGACCCAGTACTTC,CASSLRGYQETQYF
TRBD1,TRBV30,NA,TRBJ1-2,TGTGCCTGGAGTCAATCCGGGACAGGGTTAGGTGGCTACACCTTC,CAWSQSGTGLGGYTF
NA,TRBV16,once,TRBJ2-7,TGTGCCAGCAGCCAACTGGGAGGAACCTCCTACGAGCAGTACTTC,CASSQLGGTSYEQYF
NA,TRBV6-6,NA,TRBJ1-1,TGTGCCAGCAGTTATCGCGCGTCCACTGAAGCTTTCTTT,CASSYRASTEAFF
TRBD1,TRBV7-2,NA,TRBJ2-7,TGTGCCAGCAGCTTAGGCCTGGGACAGCCCTACGAGCAGTACTTC,CASSLGLGQPYEQYF
NA,TRBV28,NA,TRBJ2-7,TGTGCCAGCGAACCCGCGCTAGTCGGGTACGAGCAGTACTTC,CASEPALVGYEQYF
NA,TRBV15,NA,TRBJ2-1,TGTGCCACCAGCAGACATTCGGGAATTGGAAATGAGCAGTTCTTC,CATSRHSGIGNEQFF
NA,TRBV6-5,NA,TRBJ1-2,TGTGCCAGCAGACCCTACTCGGGTCCCTCTTATGGCTACACCTTC,CASRPYSGPSYGYTF
TRBD1,TRBV4-1,few,TRBJ1-3,TGCGCCAGCAGCCAACCGGGACAGCGTAGGAACACCATATATTTT,CASSQPGQRRNTIYF
TRBD2,TRBV27,NA,TRBJ2-1,TGTGCCAGCAGTTTACGCGGGACTAGCGGGTACAATGAGCAGTTCTTC,CASSLRGTSGYNEQFF
NA,TRBV19,NA,TRBJ2-1,TGTGCCAGTAGTCCCCAAGAGACAGGCCACAATGAGCAGTTCTTC,CASSPQETGHNEQFF
TRBD1,TRBV28,NA,TRBJ2-1,TGTGCCAGCACCCCAGGACAGGGCACCTTAGGGCAGTTCTTC,CASTPGQGTLGQFF
NA,TRBV2,NA,TRBJ2-4,TGTGCCAGCAGCGCGGGACAGACCAAAAACATTCAGTACTTC,CASSAGQTKNIQYF
TRBD1,TRBV28,NA,TRBJ2-7,TGTGCCACCGGACAGGGGGACTACGAGCAGTACTTC,CATGQGDYEQYF
TRBD1,TRBV7-3,once,TRBJ2-7,TGTGCCAGCAGCTTTTCTGGACAGGGGACCCACGAGCAGTACTTC,CASSFSGQGTHEQYF
NA,TRBV30,NA,TRBJ2-6,TGTGCCTGGAGCGCTACTGGGGCCAACGTCCTGACTTTC,CAWSATGANVLTF
TRBD1,TRBV29-1,NA,TRBJ2-7,TGCAGCGTTGGGGGACAGGGGAGATACGAGCAGTACTTC,CSVGGQGRYEQYF
TRBD1,TRBV7-9,few,TRBJ2-2,TGTGCCAGCAGCTTGGGACAGGGGATTAACGGGGAGCTGTTTTTT,CASSLGQGINGELFF
NA,TRBV6-5,NA,TRBJ1-4,TGTGCCAGCAGTTACTCAAGAGTCCGCCAGGGTGAAAAACTGTTTTTT,CASSYSRVRQGEKLFF
TRBD1,TRBV6-5,NA,TRBJ1-1,TGTGCCAGCACCGAGACAGGGACAAACACTGAAGCTTTCTTT,CASTETGTNTEAFF
TRBD1,TRBV7-2,NA,TRBJ1-3,TGTGCCAGCAGCCGAACACAGGGGTCCACCATATATTTT,CASSRTQGSTIYF
NA,TRBV30,once,TRBJ2-1,TGTGCCTGGAGCCCCGGGACACGCGAGCAGTTCTTC,CAWSPGTREQFF
TRBD1,TRBV20-1,NA,TRBJ1-2,TGCAGTGCTAGTGGGCAGGGGGTTCGAGGCTACACCTTC,CSASGQGVRGYTF
TRBD1,TRBV20-1,NA,TRBJ1-1,TGCAGGACAGGGGGCAAGGGTGAAGCTTTCTTT,CRTGGKGEAFF
TRBD2,TRBV28,NA,TRBJ2-7,TGTGCCAGCAGTTTGCGCATAGCGGGGGGGACCTACGAGCAGTACTTC,CASSLRIAGGTYEQYF
NA,TRBV7-9,NA,TRBJ2-5,TGTGCCAGCAGCTCTCCCAGGGACTTTCAAGAGACCCAGTACTTC,CASSSPRDFQETQYF
NA,TRBV29-1,NA,TRBJ2-6,TGCAGCGTTGGGGTGAGGAGTGGAACTGGGGCCAACGTCCTGACTTTC,CSVGVRSGTGANVLTF
NA,TRBV27,NA,TRBJ2-3,TGTGCCAGCAGCTCAACCGACAGGGATACGCAGTATTTT,CASSSTDRDTQYF
TRBD2,TRBV28,few,TRBJ2-1,TGTGCCAGCAGTTTAGCCGGGGGACTAGCGTTCTTC,CASSLAGGLAFF
TRBD1,TRBV7-9,NA,TRBJ1-4,TGTGCCAGCAGCTTAATGGGACAGGGAAATGAAAAACTGTTTTTT,CASSLMGQGNEKLFF
NA,TRBV7-9,NA,TRBJ1-1,TGTGCCAGCAGCTTAGCGGGGGGGTCTGAAGCTTTCTTT,CASSLAGGSEAFF
NA,TRBV28,NA,TRBJ2-1,TGTGCCAGCGGACAGTACAATGAGCAGTTCTTC,CASGQYNEQFF
TRBD1,TRBV15,NA,TRBJ2-7,TGTGCCACCAGCAGAGATCGTGTTCCGCTGGGACAGGGGGATGAGCAGTACTTC,CATSRDRVPLGQGDEQYF
NA,TRBV19,NA,TRBJ1-1,TGTGCCAGTATAGGGGAGGGGCGGGGCACTGAAGCTTTCTTT,CASIGEGRGTEAFF
NA,TRBV18,NA,TRBJ1-1,TGTGCCAGCTCACCACTCAATTTGAACACTGAAGCTTTCTTT,CASSPLNLNTEAFF
TRBD1,TRBV7-8,few,TRBJ1-6,TGTGCCAGCAGCTTACCACCAGGGGGTCCGATTAATTCACCCCTCCACTTT,CASSLPPGGPINSPLHF
NA,TRBV15,NA,TRBJ1-5,TGTGCCACCAGCAGAGAACAGGGCCATCAGCCCCAGCATTTT,CATSREQGHQPQHF